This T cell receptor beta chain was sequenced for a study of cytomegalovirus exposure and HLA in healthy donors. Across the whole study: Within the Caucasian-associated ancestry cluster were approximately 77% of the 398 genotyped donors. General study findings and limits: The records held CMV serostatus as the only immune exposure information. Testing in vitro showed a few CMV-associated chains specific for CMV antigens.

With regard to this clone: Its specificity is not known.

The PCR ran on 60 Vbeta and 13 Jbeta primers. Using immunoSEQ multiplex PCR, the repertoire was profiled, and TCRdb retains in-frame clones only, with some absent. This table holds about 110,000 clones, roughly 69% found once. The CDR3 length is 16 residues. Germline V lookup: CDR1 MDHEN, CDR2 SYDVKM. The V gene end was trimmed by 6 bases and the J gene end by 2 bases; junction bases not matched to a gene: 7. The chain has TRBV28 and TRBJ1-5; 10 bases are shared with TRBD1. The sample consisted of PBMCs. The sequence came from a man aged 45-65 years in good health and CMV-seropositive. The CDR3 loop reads CASSVRGTGGNQPQHF. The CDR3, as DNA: TGTGCCAGCAGCGTGAGGGGGACAGGGGGCAATCAGCCCCAGCATTTT.